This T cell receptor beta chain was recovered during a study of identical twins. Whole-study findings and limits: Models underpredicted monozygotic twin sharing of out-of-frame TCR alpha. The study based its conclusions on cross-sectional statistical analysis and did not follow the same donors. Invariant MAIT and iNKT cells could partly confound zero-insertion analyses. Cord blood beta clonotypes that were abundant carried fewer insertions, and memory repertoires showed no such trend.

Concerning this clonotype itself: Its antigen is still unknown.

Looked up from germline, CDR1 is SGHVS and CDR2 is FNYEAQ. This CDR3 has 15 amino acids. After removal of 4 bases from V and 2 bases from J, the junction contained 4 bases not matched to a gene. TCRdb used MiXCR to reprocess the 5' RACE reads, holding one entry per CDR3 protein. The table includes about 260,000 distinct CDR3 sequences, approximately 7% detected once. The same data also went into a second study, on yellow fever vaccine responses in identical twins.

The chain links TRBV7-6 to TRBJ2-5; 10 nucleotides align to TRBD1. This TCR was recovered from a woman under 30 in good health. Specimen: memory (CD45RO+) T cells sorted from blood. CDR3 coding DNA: TGTGCCAGCAGCTCAGGACAGGGGGATCAAGAGACCCAGTACTTC. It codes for CASSSGQGDQETQYF. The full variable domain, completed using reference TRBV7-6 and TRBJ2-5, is GAGVSQSPRYKVTKRGQDVALRCDPISGHVSLYWYRQALGQGPEFLTYFNYEAQQDKSGLPNDRFSAERPEGSISTLTIQRTEQRDSAMYRCASSSGQGDQETQYFGPGTRLLVL.